This entry lists 14 T cell receptor beta chains sequenced from one sample in a study of shared clonotypes between healthy human individuals. The method was immunoSEQ multiplex PCR; TCRdb's version includes in-frame clones alone and lacks a portion of them. This table holds approximately 2,200,000 clones, about 92% found once. Naive CD8 cells, CD45RO-negative and positively selected for CCR7, excluded terminally differentiated effector memory CD45RA+ cells. The sequencing sample was made of naive CD8+ T cells from PBMCs. The receptors originated from a young man in good health. Some clones in this sample may be carry-over from other donors' samples.

This clone was observed a few times. J is TRBJ1-1 and V is TRBV9; 8 bases match TRBD1. The V gene's germline CDR1 is SGDLS and CDR2 YYNGEE. CDR3 length equals 14 residues. The J segment lost 1 base and the V segment lost 3 bases, leaving 2 bases of the junction unmatched. In nucleotides, the CDR3 is TGTGCCAGCAGCGCGGGACAGGCGAACACTGAAGCTTTCTTT. Translating gives CASSAGQANTEAFF.

This CDR3 is CSVEDRGRTGNTIYF. The CDR3 coding sequence is TGCAGCGTTGAAGACAGGGGGAGAACTGGAAACACCATATATTTT. The chain employs TRBV29-1 and TRBJ1-3; TRBD1 agrees at 7 bases. V lost 0 bases, J lost 2 bases, and 4 bases stayed unmatched. This CDR3 has 15 amino acids. CDR1 and CDR2 (germline): SQVTM, ANQGSEA.

The J gene is TRBJ1-2, the V gene TRBV7-9; TRBD1 matches at 7 bases. V dropped 3 bases and J dropped 9; count of bases not matched to a gene: 4. CDR1 and CDR2 from the germline V gene are SEHNR and FQNEAQ (reference sequence). The CDR3 has 12 residues. The CDR3, as DNA: TGTGCCAGCAGCTTTCCACAGGGGAGCTACACCTTC. This encodes CASSFPQGSYTF.

The chain recombines TRBV14 with TRBJ2-7, with 15 nucleotides matching TRBD2. The CDR3 covers 16 residues. Per germline, CDR1 SGHDN and CDR2 FVKESK. V gave up 4 bases and J gave up 3 bases; unmatched junction bases: 4. This chain's CDR3 is CASSPGTSGRFYEQYF. The CDR3 DNA reads as TGTGCCAGCAGCCCCGGGACTAGCGGGAGGTTCTACGAGCAGTACTTC.

This clone was detected a few times. The sample carries other DNA sequences with the same CDR3. The V call is TRBV5-1, the J call TRBJ2-7, with TRBD1 matching 10 bases. CDR1 and CDR2 (germline): SGHRS, YFSETQ. CDR3 length equals 14 residues. After removal of 3 bases from V and 4 bases from J, the junction contained 4 bases not matched to a gene. This CDR3 reads CASSSRDRGYEQYF. Written as DNA, the CDR3 is TGCGCCAGCAGCTCCCGGGACAGGGGATACGAGCAGTACTTC.

The chain is built from TRBV27 and TRBJ2-3; weak D call: TRBD1 (5 bases). This CDR3 spans 15 amino acids. CDR1 and CDR2 from the germline V gene are MNHEY and SMNVEV (reference sequence). V lost 0 bases and J lost 3, with 10 bases in between. The DNA of the CDR3 is TGTGCCAGCAGTTTATCGTCCTACAGGACAGATACGCAGTATTTT. Encoded protein: CASSLSSYRTDTQYF.

This chain uses TRBV25-1 with TRBJ2-5; D not certain. The CDR3 runs 13 residues. Germline CDR1 reads MGHDK; CDR2 reads SYGVNS. Trimming left V 5 bases short and J 3 bases short, with 10 bases between. This CDR3 reads CASSRVAEETQYF. For the CDR3, the DNA is TGTGCCAGCAGTCGGGTGGCGGAAGAGACCCAGTACTTC.

The gene calls are TRBV27 and TRBJ1-5; D remains ambiguous. Looked up from germline, CDR1 is MNHEY and CDR2 is SMNVEV (reference sequence). The ends were cut back, 1 base at V and 9 bases at J, with 10 bases in the middle. The CDR3 has 13 amino acids. Here the CDR3 reads CASSLFREGPQHF. The CDR3, as DNA: TGTGCCAGCAGTTTATTTAGGGAAGGGCCCCAGCATTTT.

The genes are TRBV7-6 and TRBJ2-3; D is perhaps TRBD1 or TRBD2 (6 bases each). CDR1 and CDR2 from the germline V gene are SGHVS and FNYEAQ. The CDR3 sequence is 16 residues long. Trimming removed 1 base at V and 1 base at J, with 12 bases between. The CDR3 nucleotides read TGTGCCAGCAGCTTAGAGCGTAGGGGGGGCACAGATACGCAGTATTTT. Protein sequence: CASSLERRGGTDTQYF.

Regarding this clone: The sample has other DNA sequences that encode this CDR3 too. The chain is built from TRBV27 and TRBJ2-1; D is possibly TRBD1 or TRBD2 (5 bases each). Trimming took 3 bases from V and 3 from J, leaving 9 bases between them. From germline, CDR1 is MNHEY and CDR2 SMNVEV (reference sequence). This CDR3 comprises 14 residues. The CDR3 DNA reads TGTGCCAGCAGTTTGGGACGGGGCTACAATGAGCAGTTCTTC. Its protein product is CASSLGRGYNEQFF.

This chain joins TRBV11-2 and TRBJ1-1; tentative D call: TRBD1 (6 bases). The ends were cut back, 5 bases at V and 0 bases at J, with 13 bases in the middle. The germline CDR1 and CDR2 sequences are SGHAT and FQNNGV. The CDR3 runs 15 residues. DNA of the CDR3: TGTGCCAGCAGCCATCGGACAGCCGTGAACACTGAAGCTTTCTTT. Residues: CASSHRTAVNTEAFF.

This clone was detected only once. The gene calls are TRBV7-2 and TRBJ2-3; D possibly corresponds to TRBD1 (5 bases). The germline V and J ends were trimmed by 5 bases and 5 bases, with 17 bases remaining between them. This CDR3 comprises 15 residues. Germline V lookup: CDR1 SGHTA, CDR2 FQGNSA. CDR3 loop: CASSPGFTPGDTQYF. For the CDR3, the DNA is TGTGCCAGCAGCCCAGGGTTTACTCCCGGAGATACGCAGTATTTT. The full variable domain, in which reference TRBV7-2 and TRBJ2-3 provide the parts outside the CDR3, is GAGVSQSPSNKVTEKGKDVELRCDPISGHTALYWYRQSLGQGLEFLIYFQGNSAPDKSGLPSDRFSAERTGGSVSTLTIQRTQQEDSAVYLCASSPGFTPGDTQYFGPGTRLTVL.

This sequence joins TRBV9 and TRBJ1-1; 8 positions agree with TRBD1. Unmatched junction bases numbered 7, after V lost 2 bases and J lost 4 bases. The CDR3 totals 15 residues. Germline CDR1 and CDR2: SGDLS and YYNGEE. CDR3 region: CASSVRQGFGTEAFF. The CDR3 DNA reads TGTGCCAGCAGCGTGCGACAGGGGTTTGGCACTGAAGCTTTCTTT.

This rearrangement joins TRBV28 to TRBJ2-3, with TRBD2 matching over 8 bases. From germline, CDR1 is MDHEN and CDR2 SYDVKM. The CDR3 runs to 16 residues. V shed 6 bases and J 2 bases; nucleotides not matched to a gene: 10. CDR3 coding DNA: TGTGCCAGCAGACAGATAGCGGGATGGGCCACAGATACGCAGTATTTT. This encodes CASRQIAGWATDTQYF.